This entry concerns a single T cell receptor (beta chain). Its target is unknown. Trimming removed 5 bases from V and 0 bases from J, with 17 bases in between. The CDR3 runs 17 residues. From germline, CDR1 is MNHEY and CDR2 SVGEGT. MiXCR, run by TCRdb on the RT-PCR reads, gives a single entry per CDR3 protein. This sample has about 610,000 distinct CDR3 sequences; 14% occur once, and the top ten carry around 10%. This specimen belongs to a study of response to subunit inactivated influenza vaccine. Whole-study results and caveats: Authors suggested that a seasonal influenza vaccination recruits few new T cells each time.

Sample: PBMCs from blood, taken approximately 13 days after vaccination. The TCR was taken from a man aged 45-65 years who received an inactivated influenza vaccine. The chain joins TRBV6-2 or TRBV6-3 to TRBJ2-1; the D gene is possibly TRBD2 (5 bases). CDR3 protein: CASSLYGGRDSYNEQFF. CDR3 nucleotides: TGTGCCAGCAGTCTCTATGGTGGGAGAGACTCCTACAATGAGCAGTTCTTC.